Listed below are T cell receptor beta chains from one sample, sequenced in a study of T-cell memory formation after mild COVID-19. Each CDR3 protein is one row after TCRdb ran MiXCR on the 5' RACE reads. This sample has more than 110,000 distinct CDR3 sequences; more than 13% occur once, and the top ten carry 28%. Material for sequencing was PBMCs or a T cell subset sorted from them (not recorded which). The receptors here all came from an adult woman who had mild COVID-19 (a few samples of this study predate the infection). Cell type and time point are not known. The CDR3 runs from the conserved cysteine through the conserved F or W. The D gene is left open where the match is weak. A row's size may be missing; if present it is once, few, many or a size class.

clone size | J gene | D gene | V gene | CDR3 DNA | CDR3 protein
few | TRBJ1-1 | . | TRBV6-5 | TGTGCCAGCAGTTACGGGGCCGGGACAGAAGCTTTCTTT | CASSYGAGTEAFF
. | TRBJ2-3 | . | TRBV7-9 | TGTGCCGGGGGATTCCTGCAGTATTTT | CAGGFLQYF
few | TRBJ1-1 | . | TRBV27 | TGTGCCAGCAAGGCGGCTTCATTAGGGCCTGAAGCTTTCTTT | CASKAASLGPEAFF
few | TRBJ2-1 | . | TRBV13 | TGTGCCAGCAGCTTAGGAGGGTATGGGCAGTTCTTC | CASSLGGYGQFF
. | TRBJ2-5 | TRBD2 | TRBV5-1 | TGCGCCAGCAGCTTGTCTCTAGCGGGGAGCGTAGTAGAGACCCAGTACTTC | CASSLSLAGSVVETQYF
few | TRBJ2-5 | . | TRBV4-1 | TGCGCCAGCAGCCAAGATAGCGTACGTGGGGCGGTGATGGAGACCCAGTACTTC | CASSQDSVRGAVMETQYF
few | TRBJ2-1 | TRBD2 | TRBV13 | TGTGCCAGCAGCTTAGGCCTAGCGGTTGTCAATGAGCAGTTCTTC | CASSLGLAVVNEQFF
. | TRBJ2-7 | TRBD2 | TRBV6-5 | TGTGCCAGCAGTTACTCCCTAGATCTAGCGGAAATACCCTACGAGCAGTACTTC | CASSYSLDLAEIPYEQYF
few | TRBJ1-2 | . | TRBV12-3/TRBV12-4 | TGTGCCAGCAGTTTAGAGCACAGCAACTATGGCTACACCTTC | CASSLEHSNYGYTF
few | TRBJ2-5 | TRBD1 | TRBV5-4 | TGTGCCAGCAGCTGGGAATCCGGGACAGGGACGGAGGAGACCCAGTACTTC | CASSWESGTGTEETQYF
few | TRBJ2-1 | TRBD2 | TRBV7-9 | TGTGCCAGCAGCACCAGTCAGCGGGAGTTAGCGGTAAAGCAGTTCTTC | CASSTSQRELAVKQFF
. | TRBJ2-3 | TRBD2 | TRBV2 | TGTGCCACCTCCGACGGCGGGGGGGAAGCTTCAGATACGCAGTATTTT | CATSDGGGEASDTQYF
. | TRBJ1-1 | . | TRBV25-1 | TGTGCCAGCACTTTGACGACTGAAGCTTTCTTT | CASTLTTEAFF
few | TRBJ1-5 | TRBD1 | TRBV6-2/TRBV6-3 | TGTGCCAGCAGTTACGAGGGACAGGAAGTTCTTCATCCCCAGCATTTT | CASSYEGQEVLHPQHF
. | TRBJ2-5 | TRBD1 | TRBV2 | TGTGCCAGCGCAGACCCCCCGACAGGGGGGGAGACCCAGTACTTC | CASADPPTGGETQYF
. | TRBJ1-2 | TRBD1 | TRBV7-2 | TGTGCCAGCAGCTTAAAGGGACAGGAGTTCTATGGCTACACCTTC | CASSLKGQEFYGYTF
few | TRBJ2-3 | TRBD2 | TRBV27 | TGTGCCAGCAGTTTTCTCCCTTTCTCGGGAGGAGAAGATACGCAGTATTTT | CASSFLPFSGGEDTQYF
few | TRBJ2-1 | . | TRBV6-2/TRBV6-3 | TGTGCCAGCAGTTATCAGGACCACAATGAGCAGTTCTTC | CASSYQDHNEQFF
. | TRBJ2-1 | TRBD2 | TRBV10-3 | TGTGCCATCAGTGAGGCGGTAGCGGGAACTTACAATGAGCAGTTCTTC | CAISEAVAGTYNEQFF
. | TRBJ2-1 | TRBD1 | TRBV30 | TGTGCCTGGAGCCACGGACAGGGGCCCTACAATGAGCAGTTCTTC | CAWSHGQGPYNEQFF
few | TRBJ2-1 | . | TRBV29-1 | TGCAGCGTTGAAGGGGGGAGCGAGGTTTTTTTTGGGCAGTTCTTC | CSVEGGSEVFFGQFF
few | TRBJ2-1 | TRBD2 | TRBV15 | TGTGCCACCAGCTCCAGGGAGGGCCACAATGAGCAGTTCTTC | CATSSREGHNEQFF
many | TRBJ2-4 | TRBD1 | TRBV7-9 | TGTGCCAGCAGCTTCGGGCAGGGGGAGAGAAACATTCAGTACTTC | CASSFGQGERNIQYF
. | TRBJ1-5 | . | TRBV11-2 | TGTGCCAGCAGCTTAGAGCCCAGAATGGGCAATCAGCCCCAGCATTTT | CASSLEPRMGNQPQHF
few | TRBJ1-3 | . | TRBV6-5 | TGTGCCAGCATTTTCGGAAACACCATATATTTT | CASIFGNTIYF
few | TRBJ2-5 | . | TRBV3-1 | TGTGCCAGCAGCCCAATCGATGAACAAGAGACCCAGTACTTC | CASSPIDEQETQYF
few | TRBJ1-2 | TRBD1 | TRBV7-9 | TGTGCCAGCAGAACGGGACAGGGAGCCTATGGCTACACCTTC | CASRTGQGAYGYTF
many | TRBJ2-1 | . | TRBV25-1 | TGTGCCAGCAGTCTAGCGAACAATGAGCAGTTCTTC | CASSLANNEQFF
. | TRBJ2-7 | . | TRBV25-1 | TGTGCCAGCAGTGAGGGCCTTGACTACGAGCAGTACTTC | CASSEGLDYEQYF
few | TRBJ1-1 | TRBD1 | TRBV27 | TGTGCCAGCAGCAGAACAGGGGGCTCACTTTTATTGAACACTGAAGCTTTCTTT | CASSRTGGSLLLNTEAFF
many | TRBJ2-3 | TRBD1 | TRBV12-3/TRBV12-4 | TGTGCCAGCATCCAGGGACAGGGCACAGATACGCAGTATTTT | CASIQGQGTDTQYF
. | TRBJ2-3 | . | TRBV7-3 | TGTGCCAGCAGCTTAGACCGTTCTAGCACAGATACGCAGTATTTT | CASSLDRSSTDTQYF
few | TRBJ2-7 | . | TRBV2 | TGTGCCAGCTGCTACGAGGCGTACGAGCAGTACTTC | CASCYEAYEQYF
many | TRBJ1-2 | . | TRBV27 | TGTGCCAGCTCATGGAAAGGGGGGCTGACTTATGGCTACACCTTC | CASSWKGGLTYGYTF
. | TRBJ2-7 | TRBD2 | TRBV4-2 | TGTGCCAGCAGCCCCGGGACTACGGGACCCTACGAGCAGTACTTC | CASSPGTTGPYEQYF
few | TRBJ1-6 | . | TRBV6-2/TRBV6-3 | TGTGCCACCACCATCACTGCTGGGGGAGGTTCACCCCTCCACTTT | CATTITAGGGSPLHF
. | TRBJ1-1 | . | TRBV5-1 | TGCGCCAGCAGCTTTGAGGCCCCCGACACTGAAGCTTTCTTT | CASSFEAPDTEAFF
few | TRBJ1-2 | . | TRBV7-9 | TGTGCCAGCAGCCCGGTACGGACATCAGGAGATGGCTACACCTTC | CASSPVRTSGDGYTF
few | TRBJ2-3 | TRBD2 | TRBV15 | TGTGCCACCAGCAGATCAGGGACTAGCGGGAGGGAAGATACGCAGTATTTT | CATSRSGTSGREDTQYF
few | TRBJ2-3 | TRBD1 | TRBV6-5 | TGTGCCAGCAGTTACGGGACAGGGGGGGATACGCAGTATTTT | CASSYGTGGDTQYF
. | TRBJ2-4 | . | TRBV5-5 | TGTGCCAGCAGCCTAATGCCCAGGGTCCTAGAGAACATTCAGTACTTC | CASSLMPRVLENIQYF
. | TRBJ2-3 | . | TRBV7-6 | TGTGCCAGCAGCTTCGAAGGGGGAGCGGGAGATACGCAGTATTTT | CASSFEGGAGDTQYF
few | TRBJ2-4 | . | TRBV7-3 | TGTGCCAGCAGCTTTCCGGGAAAGGCCTTAGCCAAAAACATTCAGTACTTC | CASSFPGKALAKNIQYF